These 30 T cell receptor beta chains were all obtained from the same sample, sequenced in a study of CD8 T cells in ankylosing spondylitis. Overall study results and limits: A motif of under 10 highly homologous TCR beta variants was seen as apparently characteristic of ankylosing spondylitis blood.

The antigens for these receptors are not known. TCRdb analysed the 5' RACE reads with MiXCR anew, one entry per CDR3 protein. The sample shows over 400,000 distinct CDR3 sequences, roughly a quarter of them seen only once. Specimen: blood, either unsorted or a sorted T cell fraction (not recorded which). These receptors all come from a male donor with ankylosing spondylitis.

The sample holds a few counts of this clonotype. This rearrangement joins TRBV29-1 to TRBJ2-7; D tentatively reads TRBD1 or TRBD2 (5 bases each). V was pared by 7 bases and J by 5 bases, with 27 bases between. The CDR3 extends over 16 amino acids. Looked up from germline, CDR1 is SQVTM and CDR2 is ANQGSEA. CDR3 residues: CSASPLSGTSLHEQYF. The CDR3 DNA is TGCAGCGCCTCACCACTCTCGGGGACCTCATTGCACGAGCAGTACTTC.

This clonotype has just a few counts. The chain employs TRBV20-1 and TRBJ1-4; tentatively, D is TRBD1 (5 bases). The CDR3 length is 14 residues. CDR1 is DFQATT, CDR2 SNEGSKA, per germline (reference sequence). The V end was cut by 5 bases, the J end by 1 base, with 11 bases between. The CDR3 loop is CSAPRGGTNEKLFF. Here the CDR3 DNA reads TGCAGTGCTCCCCGGGGGGGAACTAATGAAAAACTGTTTTTT.

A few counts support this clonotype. In DNA form, the CDR3 reads TGCGCCAGCAGCTCAGCGGGAGCCGGAGATACGCAGTATTTT. It encodes CASSSAGAGDTQYF. V usage is TRBV5-1 and J usage is TRBJ2-3; 8 bases are a match to TRBD2. V dropped 3 bases and J dropped 5; count of bases not matched to a gene: 5. Germline V CDR1 and CDR2: SGHRS, YFSETQ. The CDR3 spans 14 residues.

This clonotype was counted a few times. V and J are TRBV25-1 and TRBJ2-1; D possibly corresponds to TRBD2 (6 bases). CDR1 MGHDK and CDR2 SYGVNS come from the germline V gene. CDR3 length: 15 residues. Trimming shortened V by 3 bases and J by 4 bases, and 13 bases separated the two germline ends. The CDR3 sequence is CASSDTGLPYNEQFF. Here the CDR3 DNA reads TGTGCCAGCAGTGATACGGGACTCCCATACAATGAGCAGTTCTTC.

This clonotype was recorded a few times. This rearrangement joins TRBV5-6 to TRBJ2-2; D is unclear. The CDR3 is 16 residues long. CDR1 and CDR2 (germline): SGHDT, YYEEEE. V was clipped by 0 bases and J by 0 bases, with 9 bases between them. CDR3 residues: CASSLGETPNTGELFF. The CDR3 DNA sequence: TGTGCCAGCAGCTTGGGCGAGACCCCGAACACCGGGGAGCTGTTTTTT.

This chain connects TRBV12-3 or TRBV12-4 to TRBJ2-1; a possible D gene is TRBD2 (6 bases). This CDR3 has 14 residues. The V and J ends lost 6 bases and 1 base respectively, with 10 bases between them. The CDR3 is CASRPGTSYNEQFF. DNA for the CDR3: TGTGCCAGCAGACCCGGGACTTCCTACAATGAGCAGTTCTTC.

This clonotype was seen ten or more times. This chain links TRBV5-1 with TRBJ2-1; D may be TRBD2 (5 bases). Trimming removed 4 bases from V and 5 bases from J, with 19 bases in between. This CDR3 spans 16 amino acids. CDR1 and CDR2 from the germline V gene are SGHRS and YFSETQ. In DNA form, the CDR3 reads TGCGCCAGCAGCCCCCGGGTCTCCTCCGGGGACAATGAGCAGTTCTTC. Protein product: CASSPRVSSGDNEQFF.

Written as DNA, the CDR3 is TGTGCCAGCAGCTTAGGGTCGAGCACTAGCGGGACCTACGAGCAGTACTTC. This translates into CASSLGSSTSGTYEQYF. The chain has TRBV7-8 and TRBJ2-7, with 10 bases fitting TRBD2. There are 17 residues in the CDR3. Per the germline V gene, CDR1 is SGHVS and CDR2 is FQNEAQ. V shed 1 base, J shed 2 bases, and the junction held 8 bases outside the gene matches.

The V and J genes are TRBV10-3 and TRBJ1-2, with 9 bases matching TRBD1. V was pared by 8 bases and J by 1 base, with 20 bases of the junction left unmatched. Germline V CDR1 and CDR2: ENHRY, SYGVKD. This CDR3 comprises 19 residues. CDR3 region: CAILGPPANRDRDNYGYTF. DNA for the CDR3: TGTGCCATCTTGGGGCCCCCAGCAAACCGGGACAGGGATAACTATGGCTACACCTTC.

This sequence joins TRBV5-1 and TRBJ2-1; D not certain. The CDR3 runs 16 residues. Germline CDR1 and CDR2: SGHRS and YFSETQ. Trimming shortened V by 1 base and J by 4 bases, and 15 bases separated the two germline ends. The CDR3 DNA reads TGCGCCAGCAGCTTGAATACGGGTCTGATTTACAATGAGCAGTTCTTC. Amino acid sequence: CASSLNTGLIYNEQFF.

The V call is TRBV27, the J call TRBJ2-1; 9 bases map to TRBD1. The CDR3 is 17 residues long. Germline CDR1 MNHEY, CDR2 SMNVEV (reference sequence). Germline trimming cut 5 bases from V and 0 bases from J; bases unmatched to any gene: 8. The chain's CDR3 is CASSPWTGVTSYNEQFF. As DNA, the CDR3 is TGTGCCAGCAGTCCCTGGACAGGGGTTACCTCCTACAATGAGCAGTTCTTC.

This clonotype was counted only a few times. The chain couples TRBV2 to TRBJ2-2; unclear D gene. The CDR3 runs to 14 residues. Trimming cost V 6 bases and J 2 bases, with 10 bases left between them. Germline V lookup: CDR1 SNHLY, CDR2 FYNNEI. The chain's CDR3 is CASRIADNTGELFF. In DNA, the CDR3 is TGTGCCAGCAGGATCGCAGATAACACCGGGGAGCTGTTTTTT.

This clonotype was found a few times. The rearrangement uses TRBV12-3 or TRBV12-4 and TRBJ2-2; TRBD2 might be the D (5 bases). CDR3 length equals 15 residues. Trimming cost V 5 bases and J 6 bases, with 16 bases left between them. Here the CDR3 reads CASSPRGFRAGELFF. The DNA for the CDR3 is TGTGCCAGCAGTCCCCGAGGGTTTAGGGCCGGGGAGCTGTTTTTT.

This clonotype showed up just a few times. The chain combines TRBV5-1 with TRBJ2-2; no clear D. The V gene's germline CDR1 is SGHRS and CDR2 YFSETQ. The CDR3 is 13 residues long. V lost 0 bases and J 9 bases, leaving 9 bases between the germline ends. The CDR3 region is CASSLDQSRELFF. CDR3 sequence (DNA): TGCGCCAGCAGCTTGGACCAGTCCCGGGAGCTGTTTTTT.

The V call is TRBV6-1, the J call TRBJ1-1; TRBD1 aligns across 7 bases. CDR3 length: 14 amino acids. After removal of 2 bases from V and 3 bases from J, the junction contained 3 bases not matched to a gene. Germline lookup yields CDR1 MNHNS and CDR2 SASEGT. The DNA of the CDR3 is TGTGCCAGCAGTGAAAGGACAGGCCACACTGAAGCTTTCTTT. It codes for CASSERTGHTEAFF.

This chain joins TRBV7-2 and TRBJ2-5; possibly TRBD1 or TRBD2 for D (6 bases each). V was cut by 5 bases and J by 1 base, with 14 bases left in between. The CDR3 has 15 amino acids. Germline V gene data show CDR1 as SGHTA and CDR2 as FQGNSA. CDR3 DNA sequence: TGTGCCAGCAGCGCCAGAGGGGGGCCCCAAGAGACCCAGTACTTC. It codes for CASSARGGPQETQYF.

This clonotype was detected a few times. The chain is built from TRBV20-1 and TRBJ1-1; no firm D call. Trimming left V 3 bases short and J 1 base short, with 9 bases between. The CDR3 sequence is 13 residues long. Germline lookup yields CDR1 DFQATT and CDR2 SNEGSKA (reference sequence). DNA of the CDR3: TGCAGTGCTAGGACCGCGGGGAACACTGAAGCTTTCTTT. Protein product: CSARTAGNTEAFF.

CDR3 residues: CSALAATFMATQYF. The DNA for the CDR3 is TGCAGCGCATTAGCGGCGACTTTTATGGCTACGCAGTATTTT. The genes are TRBV29-1 and TRBJ2-3, with D perhaps TRBD2 (6 bases). The CDR3 consists of 14 residues. V was shortened by 7 bases and J by 8 bases, with 22 bases between the two germline ends. CDR1 is SQVTM, CDR2 ANQGSEA, per germline.

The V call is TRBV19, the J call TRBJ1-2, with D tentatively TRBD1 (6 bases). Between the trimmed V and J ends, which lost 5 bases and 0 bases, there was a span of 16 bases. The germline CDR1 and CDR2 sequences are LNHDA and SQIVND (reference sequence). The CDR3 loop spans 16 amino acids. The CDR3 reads CASSQRDTGANYGYTF. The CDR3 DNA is TGTGCCAGTAGTCAGAGGGACACTGGAGCTAACTATGGCTACACCTTC.

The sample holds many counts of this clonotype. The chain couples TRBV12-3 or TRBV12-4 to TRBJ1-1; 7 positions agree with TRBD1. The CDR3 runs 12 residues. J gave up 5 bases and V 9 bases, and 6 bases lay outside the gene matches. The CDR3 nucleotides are TGTGCCAGTAATGGCAGGGGGACTGAAGCTTTCTTT. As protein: CASNGRGTEAFF.

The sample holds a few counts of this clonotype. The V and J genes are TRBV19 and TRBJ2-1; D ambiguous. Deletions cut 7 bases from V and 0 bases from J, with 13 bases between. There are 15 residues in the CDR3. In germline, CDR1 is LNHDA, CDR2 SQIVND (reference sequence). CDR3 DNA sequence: TGTGCCAGTACTCTTGGCGTGGGCTCCTACAATGAGCAGTTCTTC. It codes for CASTLGVGSYNEQFF. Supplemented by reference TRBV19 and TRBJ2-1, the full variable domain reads DGGITQSPKYLFRKEGQNVTLSCEQNLNHDAMYWYRQDPGQGLRLIYYSQIVNDFQKGDIAEGYSVSREKKESFPLTVTSAQKNPTAFYLCASTLGVGSYNEQFFGPGTRLTVL.

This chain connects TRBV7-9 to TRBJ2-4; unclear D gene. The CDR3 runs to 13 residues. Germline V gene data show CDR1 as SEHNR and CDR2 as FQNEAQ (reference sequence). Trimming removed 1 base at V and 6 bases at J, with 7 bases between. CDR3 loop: CASSLENRNIQYF. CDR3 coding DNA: TGTGCCAGCAGCTTAGAGAACAGAAACATTCAGTACTTC.

DNA for the CDR3: TGTGCCAGCGCCCAGACTAGCGGGCGGGGTGAGCAGTTCTTC. Its protein product is CASAQTSGRGEQFF. V gene TRBV6-2 or TRBV6-3 combines with J gene TRBJ2-1, with 10 nucleotides matching TRBD2. This CDR3 comprises 14 residues. V dropped 8 bases and J dropped 9; count of bases not matched to a gene: 10. Germline V gene data show CDR1 as MNHEY and CDR2 as SVGEGT.

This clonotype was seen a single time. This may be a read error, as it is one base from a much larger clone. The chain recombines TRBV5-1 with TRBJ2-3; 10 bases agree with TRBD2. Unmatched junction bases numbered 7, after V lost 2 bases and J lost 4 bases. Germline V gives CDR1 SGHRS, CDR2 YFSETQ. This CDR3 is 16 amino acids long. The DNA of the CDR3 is TGCGCCAGCAGCTTCGGACTAGCGGAAGAGGCAGATACGCAGTATTTT. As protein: CASSFGLAEEADTQYF. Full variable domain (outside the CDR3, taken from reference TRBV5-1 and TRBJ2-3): KAGVTQTPRYLIKTRGQQVTLSCSPISGHRSVSWYQQTPGQGLQFLFEYFSETQRNKGNFPGRFSGRQFSNSRSEMNVSTLELGDSALYLCASSFGLAEEADTQYFGPGTRLTVL.

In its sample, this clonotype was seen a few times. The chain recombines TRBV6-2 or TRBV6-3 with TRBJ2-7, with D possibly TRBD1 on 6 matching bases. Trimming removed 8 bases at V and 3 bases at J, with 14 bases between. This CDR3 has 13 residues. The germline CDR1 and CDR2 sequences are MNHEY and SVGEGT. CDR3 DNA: TGTGCCAGCGGCCGGGGACACCTCTACGAGCAGTACTTC. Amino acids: CASGRGHLYEQYF.

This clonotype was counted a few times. In DNA form, the CDR3 reads TGCAGTGCTAAAGCGGGATTTTACAATGAGCAGTTCTTC. Its translation: CSAKAGFYNEQFF. The J gene is TRBJ2-1, the V gene TRBV20-1; 7 bases match TRBD2. The CDR3 extends over 13 amino acids. The V and J ends lost 4 bases and 4 bases, in that order; junction bases with no gene match: 4. CDR1 is DFQATT, CDR2 SNEGSKA, per germline (reference sequence).

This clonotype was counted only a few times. CDR3 loop: CASSPTPTSGRSETQYF. Written as DNA, the CDR3 is TGCGCCAGCAGCCCCACCCCGACTAGCGGGAGGTCAGAGACCCAGTACTTC. V gene TRBV5-1 combines with J gene TRBJ2-5, with 13 bases matching TRBD2. Germline-derived CDR1 and CDR2 are SGHRS and YFSETQ. V trimming: 4 bases; J trimming: 4 bases; junction bases outside the gene matches: 10. The CDR3 contains 17 residues. Supplemented by reference TRBV5-1 and TRBJ2-5, the full variable domain reads KAGVTQTPRYLIKTRGQQVTLSCSPISGHRSVSWYQQTPGQGLQFLFEYFSETQRNKGNFPGRFSGRQFSNSRSEMNVSTLELGDSALYLCASSPTPTSGRSETQYFGPGTRLLVL.

The CDR3 sequence is CSVDWTSGNEQFF. CDR3 sequence (DNA): TGCAGCGTTGATTGGACTAGCGGCAATGAGCAGTTCTTC. The chain carries TRBV29-1 and TRBJ2-1; 10 nucleotides align to TRBD2. This CDR3 has 13 amino acids. V lost 3 bases and J lost 6; bases outside the gene matches: 2. The V gene's germline CDR1 is SQVTM and CDR2 ANQGSEA.

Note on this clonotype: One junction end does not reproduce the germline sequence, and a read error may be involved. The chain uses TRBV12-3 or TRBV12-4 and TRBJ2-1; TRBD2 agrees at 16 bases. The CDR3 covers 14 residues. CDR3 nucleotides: TGTGCCAGCAGTTTTGGGACTAGCGGGAGGGCAACAGTCTTC. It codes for CASSFGTSGRATVF.

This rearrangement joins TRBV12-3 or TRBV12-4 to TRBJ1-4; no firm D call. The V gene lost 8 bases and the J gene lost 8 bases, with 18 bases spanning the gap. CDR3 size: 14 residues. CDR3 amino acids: CASGLRHFGEKLFF. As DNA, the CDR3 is TGTGCCAGCGGACTCAGGCATTTCGGCGAAAAACTGTTTTTT.